A single TCR beta chain is shown here with its context. This sample was included in a study of shared clonotypes between healthy human individuals. With 6 bases removed from V and 8 bases from J, the gap between germline ends came to 14 bases. The germline gives CDR1 SNHLY, CDR2 FYNNEI. This CDR3 is built from 13 residues. Clones were sequenced by immunoSEQ multiplex PCR, and TCRdb holds only the in-frame ones, with some missing. Of around 500,000 clones listed, approximately 80% are singletons. The chain has TRBV2 and TRBJ2-4; D not certain. The clonotype originates from a woman in her thirties or forties in good health. Some clones in this sample may be carry-over from other donors' samples. Material for sequencing was PBMCs. CDR3 coding DNA: TGTGCCAGCAGCCAACCACGTGGGGACATTCAGTACTTC. It yields the protein CASSQPRGDIQYF.